This TCR beta chain was recovered during a study of OX40 agonist ivuxolimab in advanced cancers. Study in general: Dose-escalation subjects each had hepatocellular carcinoma, melanoma, renal cell or head and neck cancer. Averaging 60 years in age, with a range of about 20 to 90, the cohort was about 83% male. Three patients got partial responses; one had hepatocellular carcinoma and two had cutaneous melanoma. Whole-study results and caveats: CD4+ T cells averaged fewer expanded clones than CD8+ T cells.

From germline, CDR1 is SGDLS and CDR2 YYNGEE. Trimming stripped 0 bases from V and 5 bases from J, with 14 bases between. This CDR3 is 15 amino acids long. On this clone: Its cognate antigen is unknown.

Method: immunoSEQ multiplex PCR; TCRdb's copy keeps in-frame clones and lacks some. The table has about 78,000 clones, around 90% seen once. Sequencing was performed on CD4+ or CD8+ T cells sorted from blood, taken in a trial of the OX40 agonist ivuxolimab. This sequence was found in an adult with an advanced solid tumor such as melanoma, head and neck, liver or kidney cancer. The chain recombines TRBV9 with TRBJ1-2; D possibly corresponds to TRBD1 (5 bases). The CDR3 DNA sequence: TGTGCCAGCAGCGTAGGCTATGGGGCGGGTTATGGCTACACCTTC. It codes for CASSVGYGAGYGYTF.